The T cell receptor beta chain under discussion was sequenced for a study of T cell responses to AZD1222 COVID-19 vaccine. CDR3 length equals 11 residues. Per the germline V gene, CDR1 is SNHLY and CDR2 is FYNNEI. Repertoires were generated with immunoSEQ multiplex PCR, while TCRdb's copy carries only in-frame clones and drops some. The data show around 80,000 clones, more than 70% seen once. In the case of this clone: A junction boundary mismatches the germline segment, possibly from a read error.

The sequenced sample was peripheral blood, obtained on day 0 of AZD1222 vaccination. The sequence derives from an adult in good health. The chain has TRBV2 and TRBJ2-7; 9 positions match TRBD2. CDR3 protein: CASSLRLAGKF. CDR3 nucleotides: TGTGCCAGCAGCCTCAGGCTAGCGGGAAAGTTC.